This T cell receptor beta chain was recovered during a study of blood T cell repertoires in COVID-19. Study at large: The study drew acute and convalescent COVID-19 samples from the United States, Italy and Spain. From T cells, B-cell-depleted T cells, or PBMCs came the material, which was cDNA or gDNA.

The trim removed 3 bases at V and 13 bases at J, leaving 7 bases unmatched. The CDR3 spans 13 residues. The germline V gene encodes CDR1 SGDLS and CDR2 YYNGEE. Authors' analysis steps: Reference gene primer amplification gave estimated nucleated cell counts. Here immunoSEQ multiplex PCR was the method, and the copy in TCRdb shows in-frame clones only, minus some. V, J and clone size were drawn from that table, and D and trimming were deduced from the DNA. The sample has roughly 440,000 clones, about 87% seen once. Sequencing input: peripheral blood. This sequence was found in a woman in her forties or fifties with COVID-19, enrolled during active disease. The chain has TRBV9 and TRBJ1-5, with 10 bases lining up with TRBD1. The CDR3 reads CASSDGTGDKQHF. CDR3 in DNA: TGTGCCAGCAGCGACGGGACAGGGGACAAACAGCATTTT.